Presented here are 31 T cell receptor beta chains from one specimen sequenced in a study of T cells after yellow fever vaccination. TCRdb called the 5' RACE reads again in MiXCR, with one record for every CDR3 protein. The data contain nearly 550,000 distinct CDR3 sequences, 15% to 20% of them singletons. The sample consisted of PBMCs, taken 15 days after the yellow fever booster vaccination. These TCRs come from a man aged 30 to 45 who received the YFV17D yellow fever vaccine.

This clonotype was observed a handful of times. The chain is built from TRBV6-1 and TRBJ2-7; 7 bases are shared with TRBD1. Trimming removed 6 bases from V and 6 bases from J; junction bases left unmatched: 8. CDR3 size: 13 residues. CDR1 is MNHNS, CDR2 SASEGT, per germline. CDR3 coding DNA: TGTGCCAGCAGGAACAGGGGCTTAGGCGAGCAGTACTTC. Its protein is CASRNRGLGEQYF.

This clonotype has more than one count but fewer than ten. CDR3: CASTGRLASPYEQYF. The DNA of the CDR3 is TGTGCCAGCACCGGGAGGCTAGCTTCGCCTTACGAGCAGTACTTC. This sequence joins TRBV6-1 and TRBJ2-7; 7 bases agree with TRBD2. The CDR3 consists of 15 residues. Looked up from germline, CDR1 is MNHNS and CDR2 is SASEGT. Trimming cost V 7 bases and J 4 bases; bases outside gene matches: 13.

This clonotype was observed a few times. This rearrangement joins TRBV5-4 to TRBJ2-1, with D uncertain. Germline V gene lookup returns CDR1 SGHNT and CDR2 YYREEE (reference sequence). This CDR3 contains 14 residues. V was cut by 0 bases and J by 4 bases, with 8 bases left in between. DNA for the CDR3: TGTGCCAGCAGCTTGGACTCATTATACAATGAGCAGTTCTTC. Protein: CASSLDSLYNEQFF.

This clonotype was detected a few times. The chain recombines TRBV3-1 with TRBJ2-1, with 9 bases lining up with TRBD2. Germline-derived CDR1 and CDR2 are LGHDT and YNNKEL (reference sequence). The CDR3 totals 17 residues. V lost 7 bases, J lost 1 base, and 11 bases stayed unmatched. The CDR3 DNA is TGTGCCAGCACGGGGCAGACTAGCGGTAGTTCCTACAATGAGCAGTTCTTC. Encoded protein: CASTGQTSGSSYNEQFF.

The rearrangement joins TRBV6-5 to TRBJ1-2; possibly TRBD1 for D (5 bases). This CDR3 is 13 amino acids long. CDR1 is MNHEY and CDR2 is SVGAGI in the germline V gene. The V end lost 2 bases, the J end lost 3 bases, and 7 bases lay between the germline ends. The CDR3 spells CASSYGGDYGYTF. Here the CDR3 DNA reads TGTGCCAGCAGTTACGGGGGTGACTATGGCTACACCTTC.

This clonotype was observed at least ten times. V usage is TRBV6-5 and J usage is TRBJ2-7; no firm D call. CDR3 length equals 15 residues. Trimming removed 0 bases at V and 2 bases at J, with 11 bases between. CDR1 is MNHEY and CDR2 is SVGAGI in the germline V gene. Here the CDR3 reads CASSYSPDAAYEQYF. The CDR3 nucleotides are TGTGCCAGCAGTTACTCACCGGACGCAGCCTACGAGCAGTACTTC.

This clonotype occurred once. The genes are TRBV12-3 or TRBV12-4 and TRBJ2-5; 9 positions match TRBD1. The junction had 10 bases not matched to a gene; V was cut back by 4 bases and J by 4 bases. CDR3 size: 16 residues. CDR3 coding DNA: TGTGCCAGCAGTTCGCGGGGACAGGGAGGTCTAGAGACCCAGTACTTC. This sequence encodes CASSSRGQGGLETQYF.

The chain combines TRBV7-8 with TRBJ2-7; TRBD2 matches 7 bases. CDR1 and CDR2 (germline): SGHVS, FQNEAQ. CDR3 length: 13 residues. V gave up 5 bases and J gave up 6 bases; unmatched junction bases: 7. The CDR3 sequence: CASSKWEGSEQYF. The DNA for the CDR3 is TGTGCCAGCAGCAAATGGGAGGGGAGCGAGCAGTACTTC.

This chain joins TRBV6-5 and TRBJ2-7, with unresolved D. The CDR3 covers 14 residues. CDR1 and CDR2 from the germline V gene are MNHEY and SVGAGI. V was shortened by 4 bases and J by 1 base, with 11 bases between the two germline ends. CDR3 loop: CASSSSQVSYEQYF. The CDR3 DNA is TGTGCCAGCAGTTCTTCACAAGTTTCCTACGAGCAGTACTTC.

The genes are TRBV25-1 and TRBJ2-5; 7 bases fit TRBD2. Unmatched junction bases numbered 3, after V lost 5 bases and J lost 6 bases. CDR3 length: 12 amino acids. The germline gives CDR1 MGHDK, CDR2 SYGVNS. The CDR3 protein is CASSPTSQTQYF. The CDR3 DNA reads as TGTGCCAGCAGTCCGACTAGCCAGACCCAGTACTTC.

This clonotype appeared a few times. The chain joins TRBV24-1 to TRBJ1-4, with D possibly TRBD1 on 6 matching bases. The CDR3 runs 15 residues. Germline lookup yields CDR1 KGHDR and CDR2 SFDVKD. V was cut by 4 bases and J by 5 bases, with 13 bases left in between. The CDR3 DNA is TGTGCCACCAGTGAAGGGGGGCAGGGGAATGAAAAACTGTTTTTT. It yields the protein CATSEGGQGNEKLFF.

V usage is TRBV6-2 or TRBV6-3 and J usage is TRBJ2-3; TRBD1 agrees at 8 bases. The trim removed 8 bases at V and 6 bases at J, leaving 13 bases unmatched. Germline V gene lookup returns CDR1 MNHEY and CDR2 SVGEGT. The CDR3 covers 15 residues. The CDR3 protein is CASAIQGAHIDTQYF. DNA of the CDR3: TGTGCCAGCGCGATTCAGGGGGCGCACATCGATACGCAGTATTTT.

This clonotype has just a few counts. The chain combines TRBV5-1 with TRBJ2-3, with 8 bases matching TRBD2. Germline lookup yields CDR1 SGHRS and CDR2 YFSETQ. The CDR3 sequence is 14 residues long. V gave up 3 bases and J gave up 6 bases; unmatched junction bases: 6. The CDR3 DNA reads as TGCGCCAGCAGCTACGGGACTAGTGGCGATACGCAGTATTTT. This sequence encodes CASSYGTSGDTQYF.

This clonotype was counted between two and nine times. The chain uses TRBV10-3 and TRBJ2-4; D is unclear. CDR1 ENHRY and CDR2 SYGVKD come from the germline V gene. V was trimmed by 2 bases and J by 0 bases, leaving 8 bases between them. The CDR3 runs 15 residues. The CDR3 DNA follows: TGTGCCATCAGTGAGGCAAGGCTAGCCAAAAACATTCAGTACTTC. Translation: CAISEARLAKNIQYF.

This clonotype was seen only once. The chain has TRBV20-1 and TRBJ2-1, with 7 bases aligning to TRBD2. Germline loops: CDR1 DFQATT, CDR2 SNEGSKA (reference sequence). This CDR3 spans 15 amino acids. The V and J ends lost 0 bases and 2 bases, in that order; junction bases with no gene match: 4. Here the CDR3 DNA reads TGCAGTGCTAGAGAGGCTAGCGGAACCTACAATGAGCAGTTCTTC. Its translation: CSAREASGTYNEQFF.

This chain connects TRBV18 to TRBJ2-7, with 8 bases fitting TRBD2. CDR1 and CDR2 (germline): KGHSH, LQKENI. The CDR3 runs 14 residues. V lost 0 bases to trimming and J lost 5 bases; unmatched junction nucleotides: 3. The CDR3 DNA sequence: TGTGCCAGCTCACCACCAAGCGGGGGAGACGAGCAGTACTTC. It encodes CASSPPSGGDEQYF.

The chain uses TRBV20-1 and TRBJ1-4, with 10 bases identical to TRBD1. Per the germline V gene, CDR1 is DFQATT and CDR2 is SNEGSKA (reference sequence). The CDR3 runs to 14 residues. Trimming cost V 5 bases and J 7 bases; bases outside gene matches: 7. The CDR3 loop is CSAPRTGGSEKLFF. The CDR3 coding sequence is TGCAGTGCTCCCCGGACAGGGGGGAGTGAAAAACTGTTTTTT.

The CDR3 protein is CASSVSLGGTGNSNTGELFF. The CDR3 nucleotides read TGTGCCAGCAGCGTATCCCTGGGGGGGACAGGGAACTCGAACACCGGGGAGCTGTTTTTT. The chain uses TRBV9 and TRBJ2-2; 9 positions match TRBD1. CDR1 and CDR2 (germline): SGDLS, YYNGEE. The CDR3 totals 20 residues. J gave up 0 bases and V 1 base, and 13 bases lay outside the gene matches.

The chain links TRBV7-9 to TRBJ2-1; TRBD1 matches 8 bases. The junction had 14 bases not matched to a gene; V was cut back by 1 base and J by 12 bases. The germline CDR1 and CDR2 sequences are SEHNR and FQNEAQ (reference sequence). The CDR3 has 16 amino acids. The CDR3 DNA sequence: TGTGCCAGCAGCTTAGAGAGGCCGAGACAGGGGAAGGGGCAGTTCTTC. It translates to CASSLERPRQGKGQFF. The full variable domain, completed using reference TRBV7-9 and TRBJ2-1, is DTGVSQNPRHKITKRGQNVTFRCDPISEHNRLYWYRQTLGQGPEFLTYFQNEAQLEKSRLLSDRFSAERPKGSFSTLEIQRTEQGDSAMYLCASSLERPRQGKGQFFGPGTRLTVL.

In this sample, this clonotype turned up a few times. The gene calls are TRBV5-1 and TRBJ2-3; 7 bases match TRBD2. With 5 bases clipped from V and 5 bases from J, the junction kept 11 bases outside the gene matches. Germline values: CDR1 SGHRS, CDR2 YFSETQ. The CDR3 covers 15 residues. In DNA form, the CDR3 reads TGCGCCAGCAGAGCCAGGGACTACCCAGAAGATACGCAGTATTTT. Translation: CASRARDYPEDTQYF.

The chain has TRBV11-2 and TRBJ2-3; no firm D call. Between the trimmed V and J ends, which lost 2 bases and 4 bases, there was a span of 7 bases. Germline V gene lookup returns CDR1 SGHAT and CDR2 FQNNGV. The CDR3 extends over 13 amino acids. The CDR3 is CASSLFYSDTQYF. Written as DNA, the CDR3 is TGTGCCAGCAGCTTATTTTATTCAGATACGCAGTATTTT.

The chain recombines TRBV20-1 with TRBJ2-1; 7 positions agree with TRBD2. The CDR3 spans 18 residues. J was trimmed by 4 bases and V by 1 base; bases with no gene match: 16. Germline V lookup: CDR1 DFQATT, CDR2 SNEGSKA (reference sequence). The CDR3 bases are TGCAGTGCTAGAGTTGGGGAGGGATCAGCGGGGAATTACAATGAGCAGTTCTTC. Translated, it gives CSARVGEGSAGNYNEQFF.

This clonotype has a handful of counts. V gene TRBV25-1 combines with J gene TRBJ1-2; 7 nucleotides agree with TRBD1. This CDR3 contains 13 residues. With V trimmed by 3 bases and J by 8 bases, 6 bases remained unmatched. The germline CDR1 and CDR2 sequences are MGHDK and SYGVNS. CDR3 amino acids: CASSDQGVWGYTF. In DNA form, the CDR3 reads TGTGCCAGCAGTGACCAGGGGGTGTGGGGCTACACCTTC.

The gene calls are TRBV11-2 and TRBJ2-4; D uncertain. Germline loops: CDR1 SGHAT, CDR2 FQNNGV. Trimming stripped 1 base from V and 3 bases from J, with 10 bases between. The CDR3 length is 15 residues. CDR3 bases: TGTGCCAGCAGCTTAGGGCAGACCGACAAAAACATTCAGTACTTC. Protein sequence: CASSLGQTDKNIQYF.

V and J are TRBV27 and TRBJ2-2; possibly TRBD1 for D (5 bases). This CDR3 is built from 16 residues. Germline CDR1 reads MNHEY; CDR2 reads SMNVEV (reference sequence). The V end was cut by 5 bases, the J end by 7 bases, with 20 bases between. CDR3 sequence (DNA): TGTGCCAGCAGTCCTTATACCCCCAGGGCAGGCGGGGAGCTGTTTTTT. It translates to CASSPYTPRAGGELFF.

This clonotype showed up just a few times. This sequence joins TRBV20-1 and TRBJ2-1; TRBD2 is a possible D gene (5 bases). CDR3 length: 16 amino acids. Germline V gives CDR1 DFQATT, CDR2 SNEGSKA (reference sequence). V was clipped by 3 bases and J by 4 bases, with 19 bases between them. In nucleotides, the CDR3 is TGCAGTGCTAGGGAACCAAAGAACGAGGGATACAATGAGCAGTTCTTC. Translated: CSAREPKNEGYNEQFF.

This clonotype was seen more than once but under ten times. This chain joins TRBV7-2 and TRBJ2-7; tentatively, D is TRBD2 (6 bases). Germline V gene lookup returns CDR1 SGHTA and CDR2 FQGNSA. CDR3 length equals 16 residues. The germline V and J ends were trimmed by 3 bases and 0 bases, with 15 bases remaining between them. CDR3 protein: CASSFGGRLSSYEQYF. Here the CDR3 DNA reads TGTGCCAGCAGCTTTGGTGGGAGGTTAAGCTCCTACGAGCAGTACTTC. Full variable domain (rest looked up from reference TRBV7-2 and TRBJ2-7): GAGVSQSPSNKVTEKGKDVELRCDPISGHTALYWYRQSLGQGLEFLIYFQGNSAPDKSGLPSDRFSAERTGGSVSTLTIQRTQQEDSAVYLCASSFGGRLSSYEQYFGPGTRLTVT.

This clonotype came up a few times. V is TRBV20-1 and J is TRBJ2-7; no definite D call. The CDR3 length is 12 residues. Trimming cost V 3 bases and J 3 bases, with 9 bases left between them. Per the germline V gene, CDR1 is DFQATT and CDR2 is SNEGSKA (reference sequence). CDR3 nucleotides: TGCAGTGCTAGGGACGGTCTCTACGAGCAGTACTTC. As protein: CSARDGLYEQYF.

This clonotype was seen only a few times. The V and J genes are TRBV12-3 or TRBV12-4 and TRBJ1-1; maybe TRBD1 (5 bases). The CDR3 loop spans 13 amino acids. V gave up 2 bases and J gave up 5 bases, with 9 bases separating them. In DNA, the CDR3 is TGTGCCAGCAGTTTACTATGGGGGACTGAAGCTTTCTTT. Amino acids: CASSLLWGTEAFF.

This rearrangement joins TRBV28 to TRBJ2-5; 12 bases are shared with TRBD2. The trim removed 7 bases at V and 1 base at J, leaving 4 bases unmatched. The CDR3 covers 15 residues. Germline V gives CDR1 MDHEN, CDR2 SYDVKM. CDR3 protein: CASKGLAGLQETQYF. As DNA, the CDR3 is TGTGCCAGCAAGGGACTAGCGGGCCTCCAAGAGACCCAGTACTTC.

Details on this clonotype: One junction end does not reproduce the germline sequence, and a read error may be involved. The chain is built from TRBV10-3 and TRBJ1-4; 7 nucleotides match TRBD1. The CDR3 spans 13 residues. CDR1 and CDR2 (germline): ENHRY, SYGVKD. CDR3 in DNA: TGTGCCGCAACAGGGGCGACTAAGGAAAAACTGTTTTTT. This encodes CAATGATKEKLFF.